The T cell receptor beta chain under discussion was sequenced for a study of T cell responses to AZD1222 COVID-19 vaccine. The germline gives CDR1 MDHEN, CDR2 SYDVKM. This CDR3 region has 14 residues. The junction had 2 bases not matched to a gene; V was cut back by 3 bases and J by 3 bases. The method was immunoSEQ multiplex PCR; TCRdb's version includes in-frame clones alone and lacks a portion of them. The sample consists of around 120,000 clones, 75% to 90% of them appearing once. The receptor was isolated from an adult in good health. Specimen: peripheral blood, collected on day 0 of MenACWY control vaccination. The chain carries TRBV28 and TRBJ1-2; 9 nucleotides align to TRBD1. CDR3 DNA: TGTGCCAGCAGTTTGGACAGGGGCGACTATGGCTACACCTTC. Its protein is CASSLDRGDYGYTF.